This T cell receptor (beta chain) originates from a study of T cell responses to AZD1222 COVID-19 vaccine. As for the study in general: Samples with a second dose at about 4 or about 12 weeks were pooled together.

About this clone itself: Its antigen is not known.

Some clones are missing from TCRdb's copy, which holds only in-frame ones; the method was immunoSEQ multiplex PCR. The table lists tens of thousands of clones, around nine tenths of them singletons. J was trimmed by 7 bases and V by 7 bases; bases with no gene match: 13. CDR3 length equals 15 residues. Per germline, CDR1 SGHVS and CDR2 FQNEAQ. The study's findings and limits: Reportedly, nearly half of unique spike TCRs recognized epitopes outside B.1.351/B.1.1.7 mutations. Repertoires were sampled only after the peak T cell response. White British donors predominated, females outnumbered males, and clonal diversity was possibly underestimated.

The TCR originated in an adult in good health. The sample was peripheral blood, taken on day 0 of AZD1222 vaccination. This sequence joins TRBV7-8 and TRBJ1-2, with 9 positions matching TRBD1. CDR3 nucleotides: TGTGCCAGCACCGCACCGGACAGGGGTGTGGGTGGCTACACCTTC. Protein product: CASTAPDRGVGGYTF.